These 23 T cell receptor beta chains were all obtained from the same sample, sequenced in a study of blood T cell repertoires in COVID-19. Data came from immunoSEQ multiplex PCR; TCRdb stores just in-frame clones and leaves some out. Here the sample spans about 120,000 clones, 90% being singletons. The sequenced sample consisted of peripheral blood. Receptor source: a man in his sixties with COVID-19, enrolled during active disease.

The rearrangement joins TRBV11-2 to TRBJ1-4; D not certain. The CDR3 has 15 residues. V lost 2 bases and J 5 bases, leaving 12 bases between the germline ends. Looked up from germline, CDR1 is SGHAT and CDR2 is FQNNGV. Here the CDR3 DNA reads TGTGCCAGCAGCTTAAGGTTACAGCCGAATGAAAAACTGTTTTTT. Protein product: CASSLRLQPNEKLFF.

J is TRBJ2-5 and V is TRBV5-6; tentatively, D is TRBD2 (6 bases). Trimming cost V 2 bases and J 4 bases, with 15 bases left between them. The length of the CDR3 is 15 residues. Germline assignment: CDR1 SGHDT and CDR2 YYEEEE. CDR3 DNA: TGTGCCAGCAGCTTACCCTCCTTGGGGGGAGAGACCCAGTACTTC. The encoded protein is CASSLPSLGGETQYF.

The V call is TRBV24-1, the J call TRBJ1-1; D perhaps matches TRBD1 (6 bases). The CDR3 is made up of 14 amino acids. Trimming cost V 5 bases and J 1 base, with 10 bases left between them. CDR1 and CDR2 from the germline V gene are KGHDR and SFDVKD. The CDR3 DNA reads as TGTGCCACCAGTGTGGGGGCCGGGAACACTGAAGCTTTCTTT. Translation: CATSVGAGNTEAFF.

J is TRBJ2-3 and V is TRBV9; D ambiguous. Germline V lookup: CDR1 SGDLS, CDR2 YYNGEE. This CDR3 has 14 amino acids. V was pared by 7 bases and J by 7 bases, with 19 bases between. CDR3: CASSPVPTAYTQYF. The CDR3 region has the DNA TGTGCCAGCTCACCCGTACCTACAGCTTATACGCAGTATTTT.

This sequence joins TRBV24-1 and TRBJ1-1; the D is unclear. The CDR3 runs 14 residues. Germline CDR1 is KGHDR and CDR2 is SFDVKD. Trimming shortened V by 6 bases and J by 1 base, and 11 bases separated the two germline ends. The CDR3 loop reads CATSRGEGNTEAFF. CDR3 in DNA: TGTGCCACCAGTCGGGGTGAGGGGAACACTGAAGCTTTCTTT.

V usage is TRBV18 and J usage is TRBJ1-5; no clear D. CDR1 KGHSH and CDR2 LQKENI come from the germline V gene. The V end lost 3 bases, the J end lost 7 bases, and 13 bases lay between the germline ends. The length of the CDR3 is 14 residues. CDR3 protein: CASSPGLSEQPQHF. CDR3 bases: TGTGCCAGCTCACCTGGGTTGTCGGAGCAGCCCCAGCATTTT.

This clone was seen only a few times. The rearrangement links TRBV5-8 to TRBJ1-1; 7 bases align to TRBD1. Germline CDR1 and CDR2: SGHTS and YDEGEE. The CDR3 loop spans 14 amino acids. The V and J ends lost 7 bases and 3 bases, in that order; junction bases with no gene match: 9. In nucleotides, the CDR3 is TGTGCCAGCCCAGGGACAGCCCGACACACTGAAGCTTTCTTT. Encoded protein: CASPGTARHTEAFF.

The chain links TRBV14 to TRBJ1-2, with D unresolved. V lost 1 base, J lost 4 bases, and 10 bases lay in between. The CDR3 spans 14 residues. Germline values: CDR1 SGHDN, CDR2 FVKESK. CDR3 in amino acids: CASSQVNSVYGYTF. CDR3 bases: TGTGCCAGCAGCCAAGTGAACTCTGTCTATGGCTACACCTTC.

The chain links TRBV5-1 to TRBJ1-1; TRBD1 matches at 9 bases. V lost 4 bases to trimming and J lost 1 base; unmatched junction nucleotides: 5. This CDR3 has 15 amino acids. Germline CDR1 SGHRS, CDR2 YFSETQ. The CDR3 spells CASSDPGQGNTEAFF. DNA for the CDR3: TGCGCCAGCAGCGATCCGGGACAGGGGAACACTGAAGCTTTCTTT.

In its sample, this clone was seen a few times. The chain combines TRBV7-9 with TRBJ1-1; TRBD1 matches at 8 bases. The V gene end was trimmed by 3 bases and the J gene end by 4 bases; junction bases not matched to a gene: 7. The length of the CDR3 is 15 residues. Germline V gives CDR1 SEHNR, CDR2 FQNEAQ (reference sequence). This chain's CDR3 is CASSFGTGRFTEAFF. The CDR3 DNA reads as TGTGCCAGCAGCTTCGGGACAGGCAGGTTCACTGAAGCTTTCTTT.

V and J are TRBV4-1 and TRBJ2-4, with D maybe TRBD2 (5 bases). Trimming left V 1 base short and J 5 bases short, with 12 bases between. The CDR3 totals 15 residues. Looked up from germline, CDR1 is MGHRA and CDR2 is YSYEKL. As DNA, the CDR3 is TGCGCCAGCAGCCAAGTTAGTGTGAGGGAAAACATTCAGTACTTC. Amino acid sequence: CASSQVSVRENIQYF.

The chain uses TRBV18 and TRBJ1-1, with a tentative D call TRBD1 (6 bases). The V end was cut by 4 bases, the J end by 1 base, with 10 bases between. Germline assignment: CDR1 KGHSH and CDR2 LQKENI. CDR3 length equals 14 residues. The CDR3 DNA sequence: TGTGCCAGCTCACAGGGCAGGGGGAACACTGAAGCTTTCTTT. The encoded protein is CASSQGRGNTEAFF. The whole variable domain, filled in from reference TRBV18 and TRBJ1-1, reads NAGVMQNPRHLVRRRGQEARLRCSPMKGHSHVYWYRQLPEEGLKFMVYLQKENIIDESGMPKERFSAEFPKEGPSILRIQQVVRGDSAAYFCASSQGRGNTEAFFGQGTRLTVV.

V is TRBV6-6 and J is TRBJ2-7, with a possible D match to TRBD1 (6 bases). The germline V and J ends were trimmed by 3 bases and 5 bases, with 17 bases remaining between them. The CDR3 has 15 residues. From germline, CDR1 is MNHNY and CDR2 SVGAGI (reference sequence). The CDR3 bases are TGTGCCAGCAGTTATACCGGACAGACCAAGGACGAGCAGTACTTC. Translated: CASSYTGQTKDEQYF.

This clone came up once. The chain has TRBV5-5 and TRBJ2-7, with 12 bases identical to TRBD2. This CDR3 has 18 amino acids. Per the germline V gene, CDR1 is SGHKS and CDR2 is YYEKEE (reference sequence). The V gene end was trimmed by 1 base and the J gene end by 2 bases; junction bases not matched to a gene: 10. CDR3 sequence: CASSLLLAGGHDPYEQYF. CDR3 sequence (DNA): TGTGCCAGCAGCTTGCTGCTAGCGGGAGGGCATGACCCCTACGAGCAGTACTTC.

V gene TRBV12-3 or TRBV12-4 combines with J gene TRBJ1-5; unclear D gene. The ends were cut back, 4 bases at V and 3 bases at J, with 4 bases in the middle. The length of the CDR3 is 12 residues. The CDR3 nucleotides read TGTGCCAGCAGTTCCGTCAATCAGCCCCAGCATTTT. This codes for CASSSVNQPQHF.

The chain is built from TRBV5-6 and TRBJ1-2, with D possibly TRBD1 on 5 matching bases. Trimming removed 7 bases from V and 0 bases from J, with 13 bases in between. CDR1 and CDR2 from the germline V gene are SGHDT and YYEEEE. The CDR3 runs 14 residues. This chain's CDR3 is CASGDRAANYGYTF. The CDR3 DNA reads TGTGCCAGCGGAGACAGAGCCGCTAACTATGGCTACACCTTC.

The chain has TRBV7-3 and TRBJ2-1; 12 nucleotides align to TRBD2. This CDR3 has 14 residues. After removal of 5 bases from V and 4 bases from J, the junction contained 0 bases not matched to a gene. From germline, CDR1 is SGHTA and CDR2 FQGTGA. CDR3 residues: CASSLAGGYNEQFF. The CDR3 DNA is TGTGCCAGCAGCCTAGCGGGAGGGTACAATGAGCAGTTCTTC.

V is TRBV12-5 and J is TRBJ2-1; TRBD2 matches at 8 bases. CDR1 is LGHNT, CDR2 FRNRAP, per germline. V was clipped by 8 bases and J by 4 bases; unmatched bases: 4. The CDR3 has 13 residues. The CDR3 DNA reads as TGTGCTAGTTCAATAGCGGGGTACAATGAGCAGTTCTTC. The encoded protein is CASSIAGYNEQFF.

The chain is built from TRBV19 and TRBJ1-2, with TRBD1 identical over 7 bases. The CDR3 contains 14 residues. J was trimmed by 4 bases and V by 3 bases; bases with no gene match: 5. Germline CDR1 LNHDA, CDR2 SQIVND (reference sequence). The CDR3 DNA sequence: TGTGCCAGTAGTATCGGGGACAGCTTCTATGGCTACACCTTC. Encoded protein: CASSIGDSFYGYTF.

This sequence joins TRBV7-8 and TRBJ1-5; D gene unclear. The CDR3 runs to 16 residues. Trimming pared 5 bases from V and 2 bases from J, leaving 16 bases between. Per germline, CDR1 SGHVS and CDR2 FQNEAQ. Here the CDR3 DNA reads TGTGCCAGCAGCCGAGGGCCCGAAATGGGCAATCAGCCCCAGCATTTT. Protein: CASSRGPEMGNQPQHF.

The chain joins TRBV3-1 (or the pseudogene TRBV3-2) to TRBJ1-5; TRBD1 agrees at 8 bases. The CDR3 totals 14 residues. With 0 bases clipped from V and 7 bases from J, the junction kept 2 bases outside the gene matches. Germline V gene data show CDR1 as LGHDT and CDR2 as YNNKEL (reference sequence). The CDR3 here is CASSQETGAQPQHF. The CDR3 DNA reads TGTGCCAGCAGCCAAGAGACAGGGGCCCAGCCCCAGCATTTT.

The rearrangement joins TRBV28 to TRBJ2-5, with TRBD2 matching 13 bases. The CDR3 has 17 amino acids. J gave up 5 bases and V 2 bases, and 8 bases lay outside the gene matches. Germline-derived CDR1 and CDR2 are MDHEN and SYDVKM. The DNA of the CDR3 is TGTGCCAGCAGTTTAGCACTAGCGGGAGGGCCCCTTGAGACCCAGTACTTC. It translates to CASSLALAGGPLETQYF.

This clone was recorded only once. CDR3 bases: TGCGCCGTCCTAGGGGTCTCTGGGGCCAACGTCCTGACTTTC. Translation: CAVLGVSGANVLTF. The V and J genes are TRBV10-2 and TRBJ2-6; a possible D gene is TRBD1 (5 bases). The V end lost 11 bases, the J end lost 0 bases, and 11 bases lay between the germline ends. Per germline, CDR1 WSHSY and CDR2 SAAADI. The CDR3 has 14 amino acids.